The sequence of this TCR beta chain was determined in a study of T-cell memory formation after mild COVID-19 (dated by TCRdb to about 2021). For context, the study as a whole: TCR sequence clusters from the two donors were largely donor specific. In a couple of donors, T-cell clones that expanded and contracted after mild COVID-19 were tracked by sequencing TCRalpha and TCRbeta repertoires over time. Two young, previously healthy adult volunteers, one female and one male, were included in the cohort.

The CDR3, from cysteine to phenylalanine, totals 17 residues. Only the CDR3 DNA stays, 51 bases, in frame from base 1. This clonotype was counted only a few times. What this receptor recognizes is not known. No base quality information exists; no much larger clone differs at one position. Ficoll-Paque density gradient centrifugation was used to isolate PBMCs. Sequencing used an Illumina NovaSeq 6000. Using 5'RACE with constant-segment primers, TCRalpha and TCRbeta cDNA libraries were constructed, with sample barcodes and unique molecular identifiers added in the process. Trizol reagent was used to extract RNA from every sample. The libraries were amplified in two PCR steps, and the second step added a second sample barcode and Illumina TruSeq adapters. Libraries were sequenced on an Illumina NovaSeq with 2 x 150 bp paired-end reads. The original pipeline was this. Reads were demultiplexed and collapsed into UMI-guided consensus sequences with migec v1.2.7. With mixcr v2.1.11, UMI consensuses were aligned to TRA and TRB V and J templates and assembled into clonotypes. A clonotype was counted as expanded or contracted only if both edgeR and NoisET called the change significant, with noise models trained on biological replicates. For edgeR calls, a false discovery rate-adjusted p below 0.01 and a log2 fold-change threshold of 1 were applied. As an exploratory analysis of dynamics, max-normalized trajectories of the 1000 most abundant clonotypes were examined with PCA combined with hierarchical clustering. The CD4 or CD8 phenotype of responding clones was assigned using the separately sequenced CD4+ and CD8+ repertoires. The public sequencing data were trimmed at Q25 with fastp and processed into clonotypes with MiXCR by TCRdb, which kept only in-frame beta chains. Each record represents a unique CDR3 protein, reported with the most common genes and DNA among its rows. TCRdb, not the authors, supplied the V and J calls. The sample contains approximately 490,000 distinct CDR3 sequences, 20% of them found a single time. About an eighth of the sample rests with the top ten.

The investigation overall reported the following: Whether the second-wave clones peaking on day 37 were SARS-CoV-2 specific was not confirmed. Only two mild cases were covered by the study, and larger cohorts that include severe cases with pre-infection samples were considered necessary. Some responding clones were detected in pre-infection memory, which suggested that pre-existing cross-reactive memory T cells had joined the SARS-CoV-2 response. Clones contracting from day 15 to 85 had balanced CD4/CD8 phenotypes, while a second wave expanding from day 15 to 37 was biased towards CD4+. Contracting CD4+ clones were located mainly in the CM and EM memory subsets, whereas CD8+ clones were found to be enriched in EMRA.

The sample comprised PBMCs or a T cell subset sorted from them (not recorded which). This receptor was taken from an adult woman who had mild COVID-19 (a few samples of this study predate the infection). The sample titles of this study are shuffled in the database, so cell type and time point are left out; the donor was told from shared clones. In this chain, TRBV21-1 is recombined with TRBJ2-7; the DNA was not used to check the table's D call, TRBD2. TRBV21-1 is annotated as a pseudogene. The DNA sequence is TGTGCCAGCAGCAAAGCGCCTTCTAGCGGGGGTAGGTACGAGCAGTACTTC. It translates to CASSKAPSSGGRYEQYF.